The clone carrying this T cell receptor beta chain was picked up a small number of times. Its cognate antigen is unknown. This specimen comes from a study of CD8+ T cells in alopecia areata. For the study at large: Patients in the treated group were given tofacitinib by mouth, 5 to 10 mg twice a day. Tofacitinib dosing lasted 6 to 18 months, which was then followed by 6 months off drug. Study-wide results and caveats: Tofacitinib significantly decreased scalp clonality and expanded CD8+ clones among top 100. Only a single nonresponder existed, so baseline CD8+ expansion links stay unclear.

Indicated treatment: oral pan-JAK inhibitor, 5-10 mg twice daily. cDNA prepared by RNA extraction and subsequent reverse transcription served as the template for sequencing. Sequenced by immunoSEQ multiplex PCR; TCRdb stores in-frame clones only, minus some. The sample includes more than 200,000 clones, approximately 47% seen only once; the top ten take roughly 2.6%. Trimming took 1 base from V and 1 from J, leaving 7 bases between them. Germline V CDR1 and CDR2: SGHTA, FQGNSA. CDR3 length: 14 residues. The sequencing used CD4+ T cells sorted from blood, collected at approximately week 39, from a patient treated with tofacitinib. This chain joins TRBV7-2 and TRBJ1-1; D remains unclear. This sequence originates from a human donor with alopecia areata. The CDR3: CASSLVTENTEAFF. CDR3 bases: TGTGCCAGCAGCTTAGTCACAGAGAACACTGAAGCTTTCTTT. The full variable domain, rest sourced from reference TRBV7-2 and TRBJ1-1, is GAGVSQSPSNKVTEKGKDVELRCDPISGHTALYWYRQSLGQGLEFLIYFQGNSAPDKSGLPSDRFSAERTGGSVSTLTIQRTQQEDSAVYLCASSLVTENTEAFFGQGTRLTVV.